This record concerns one TCR beta chain sequence. The record originates from a study of identifying expanded T cells in peripheral blood. After removal of 4 bases from V and 5 bases from J, the junction contained 4 bases not matched to a gene. CDR3 length equals 14 residues. Germline-derived CDR1 and CDR2 are SGHRS and YFSETQ. Collection occurred without any documented infections or immune events in donors. The assay was immunoSEQ multiplex PCR, and TCRdb's table has in-frame clones only and misses some. The sample shows around 78,000 clones, almost 85% of them seen only once. The specimen was blood. J is TRBJ1-4 and V is TRBV5-1; 8 nucleotides match TRBD1. This TCR was sampled from a person aged 18 to 70 in good health. CDR3 bases: TGCGCCAGCAGCAAGGGACAGGTGAATGAAAAACTGTTTTTT. Translated, it gives CASSKGQVNEKLFF.